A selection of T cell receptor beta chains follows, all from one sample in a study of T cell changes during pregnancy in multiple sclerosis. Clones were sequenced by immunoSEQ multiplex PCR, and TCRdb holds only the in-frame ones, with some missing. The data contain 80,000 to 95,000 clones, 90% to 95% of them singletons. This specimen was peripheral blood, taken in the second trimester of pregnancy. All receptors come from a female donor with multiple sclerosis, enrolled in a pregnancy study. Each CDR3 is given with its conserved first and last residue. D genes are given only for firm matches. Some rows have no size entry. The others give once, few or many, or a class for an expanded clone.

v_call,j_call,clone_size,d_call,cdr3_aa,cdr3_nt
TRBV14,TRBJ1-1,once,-,CASSPYMNTEAFF,TGTGCCAGCAGCCCTTACATGAACACTGAAGCTTTCTTT
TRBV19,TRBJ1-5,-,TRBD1,CASTNPGGAGQPQHF,TGTGCCAGTACTAACCCAGGGGGCGCAGGGCAGCCCCAGCATTTT
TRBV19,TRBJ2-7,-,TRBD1,CASSPYPGQGVDEQYF,TGTGCCAGTAGTCCCTATCCGGGACAGGGGGTTGATGAGCAGTACTTC
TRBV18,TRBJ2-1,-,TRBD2,CASSPTGGGSEQFF,TGTGCCAGCTCACCAACGGGGGGGGGATCTGAGCAGTTCTTC
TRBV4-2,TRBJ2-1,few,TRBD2,CASSHATSGSGGEQFF,TGTGCCAGCAGCCACGCTACTAGCGGGAGCGGGGGTGAGCAGTTCTTC
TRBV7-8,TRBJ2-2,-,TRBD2,CASSLTSGSTGELFF,TGTGCCAGCAGCTTAACTAGCGGGAGTACCGGGGAGCTGTTTTTT
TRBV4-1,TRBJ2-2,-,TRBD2,CASSQPWEGTGELFF,TGCGCCAGCAGCCAACCCTGGGAGGGGACCGGGGAGCTGTTTTTT
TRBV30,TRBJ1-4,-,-,CAWSVPGSNEKLFF,TGTGCCTGGAGTGTACCAGGGTCGAATGAAAAACTGTTTTTT
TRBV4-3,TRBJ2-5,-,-,CASSQELARETQYF,TGCGCCAGCAGCCAAGAGCTAGCAAGAGAGACCCAGTACTTC
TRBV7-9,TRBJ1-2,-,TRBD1,CASSHRDRATSYGYTF,TGTGCCAGCAGCCACCGGGACAGGGCAACATCCTATGGCTACACCTTC
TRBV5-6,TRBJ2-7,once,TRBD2,CASSGLAGAYEQYF,TGTGCCAGCAGCGGTTTAGCGGGGGCGTACGAGCAGTACTTC
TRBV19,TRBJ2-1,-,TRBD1,CASSMQGAYNEQFF,TGTGCCAGTAGTATGCAGGGGGCCTACAATGAGCAGTTCTTC
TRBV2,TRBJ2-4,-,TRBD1,CASRSGTGYYGNIQYF,TGTGCCAGCAGATCCGGGACAGGGTATTATGGAAACATTCAGTACTTC
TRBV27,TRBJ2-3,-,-,CASSLAGRDTQYF,TGTGCCAGCAGTTTGGCGGGTCGCGATACGCAGTATTTT
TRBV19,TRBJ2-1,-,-,CASSIAGASYNEQFF,TGTGCCAGTAGTATAGCGGGAGCCTCCTACAATGAGCAGTTCTTC
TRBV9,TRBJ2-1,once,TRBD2,CASSVYTSGVDNEQFF,TGTGCCAGCAGCGTCTATACTAGCGGGGTGGATAATGAGCAGTTCTTC
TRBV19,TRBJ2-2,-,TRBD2,CASSIGASGSKIAGELFF,TGTGCCAGTAGTATCGGGGCTAGCGGGAGTAAGATCGCCGGGGAGCTGTTTTTT
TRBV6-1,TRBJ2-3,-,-,CASSEGTRNTDTQYF,TGTGCCAGCAGTGAAGGTACGCGGAACACAGATACGCAGTATTTT
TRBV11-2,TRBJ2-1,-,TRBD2,CASSLELAAGAADEQFF,TGTGCCAGCAGCTTAGAGTTGGCAGCGGGAGCCGCGGATGAGCAGTTCTTC
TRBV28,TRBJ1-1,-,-,CASSLTGMNTEAFF,TGTGCCAGCAGTCTGACAGGTATGAACACTGAAGCTTTCTTT
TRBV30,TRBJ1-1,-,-,CAWSSKDRSVNTEAFF,TGTGCCTGGAGTTCCAAAGACAGGAGCGTTAACACTGAAGCTTTCTTT
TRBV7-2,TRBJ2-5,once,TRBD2,CASGLWGGQETQYF,TGTGCCAGCGGGCTCTGGGGGGGCCAAGAGACCCAGTACTTC
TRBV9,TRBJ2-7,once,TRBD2,CASSHSSGGYEQYF,TGTGCCAGCAGCCACTCCAGCGGGGGCTACGAGCAGTACTTC
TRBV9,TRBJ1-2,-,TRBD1,CASSRDGQVASYGYTF,TGTGCCAGCAGCCGCGATGGACAGGTGGCGAGCTATGGCTACACCTTC
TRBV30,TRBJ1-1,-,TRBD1,CAWIRRQGGNTEAFF,TGTGCCTGGATACGCCGACAGGGTGGGAACACTGAAGCTTTCTTT
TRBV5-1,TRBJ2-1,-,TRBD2,CASSPGLAGGSGNEQFF,TGCGCCAGCAGCCCGGGACTAGCGGGAGGGTCTGGCAATGAGCAGTTCTTC
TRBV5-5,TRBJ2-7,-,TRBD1,CASSMTTGRVSYEQYF,TGTGCCAGCAGCATGACGACAGGGCGGGTTTCCTACGAGCAGTACTTC
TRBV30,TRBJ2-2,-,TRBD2,CAWTRGGPTGELFF,TGTGCCTGGACTCGGGGGGGGCCAACCGGGGAGCTGTTTTTT
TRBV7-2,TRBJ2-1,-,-,CASSLEELTYNEQFF,TGTGCCAGCAGCTTAGAGGAGTTGACCTACAATGAGCAGTTCTTC
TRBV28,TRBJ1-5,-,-,CASSFIQGGLQPQHF,TGTGCCAGCAGTTTCATACAGGGCGGGTTGCAGCCCCAGCATTTT
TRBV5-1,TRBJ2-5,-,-,CASSMDGQRLQETQYF,TGCGCCAGCAGCATGGATGGACAGAGACTCCAAGAGACCCAGTACTTC
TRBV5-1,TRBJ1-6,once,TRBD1,CASSNKQGDGSPLHF,TGCGCCAGCAGCAACAAACAGGGGGATGGATCACCCCTCCACTTT
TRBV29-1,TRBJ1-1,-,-,CSVEEGVTEAFF,TGCAGCGTTGAAGAAGGGGTGACTGAAGCTTTCTTT
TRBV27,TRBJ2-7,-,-,CASSLSGSLYEQYF,TGTGCCAGCAGTTTATCGGGCAGCCTCTACGAGCAGTACTTC